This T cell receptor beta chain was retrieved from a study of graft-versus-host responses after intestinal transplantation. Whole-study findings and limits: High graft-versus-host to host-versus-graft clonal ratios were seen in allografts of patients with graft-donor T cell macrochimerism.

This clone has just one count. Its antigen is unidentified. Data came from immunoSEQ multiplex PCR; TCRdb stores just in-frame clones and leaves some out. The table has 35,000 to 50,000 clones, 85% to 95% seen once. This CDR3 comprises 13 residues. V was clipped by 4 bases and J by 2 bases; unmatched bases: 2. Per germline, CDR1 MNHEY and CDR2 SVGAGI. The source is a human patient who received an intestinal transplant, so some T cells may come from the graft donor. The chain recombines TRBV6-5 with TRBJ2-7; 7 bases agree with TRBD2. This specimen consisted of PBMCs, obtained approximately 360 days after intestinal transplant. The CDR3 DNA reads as TGTGCCAGCAGTTTAGCGGGCGCCTACGAGCAGTACTTC. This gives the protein CASSLAGAYEQYF.